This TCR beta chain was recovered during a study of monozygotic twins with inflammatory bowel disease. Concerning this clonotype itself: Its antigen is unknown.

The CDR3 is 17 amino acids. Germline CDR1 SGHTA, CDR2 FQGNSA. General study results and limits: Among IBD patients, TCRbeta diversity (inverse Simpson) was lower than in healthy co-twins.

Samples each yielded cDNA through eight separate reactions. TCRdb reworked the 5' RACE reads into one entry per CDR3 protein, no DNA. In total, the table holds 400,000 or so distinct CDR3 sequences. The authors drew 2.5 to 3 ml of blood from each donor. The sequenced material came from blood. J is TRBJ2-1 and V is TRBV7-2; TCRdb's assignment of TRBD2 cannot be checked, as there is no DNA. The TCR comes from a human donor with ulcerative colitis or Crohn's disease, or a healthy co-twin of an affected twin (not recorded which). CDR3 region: CASSSGTSVSSYNEQFF. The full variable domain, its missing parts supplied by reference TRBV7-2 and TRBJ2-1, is GAGVSQSPSNKVTEKGKDVELRCDPISGHTALYWYRQSLGQGLEFLIYFQGNSAPDKSGLPSDRFSAERTGGSVSTLTIQRTQQEDSAVYLCASSSGTSVSSYNEQFFGPGTRLTVL.